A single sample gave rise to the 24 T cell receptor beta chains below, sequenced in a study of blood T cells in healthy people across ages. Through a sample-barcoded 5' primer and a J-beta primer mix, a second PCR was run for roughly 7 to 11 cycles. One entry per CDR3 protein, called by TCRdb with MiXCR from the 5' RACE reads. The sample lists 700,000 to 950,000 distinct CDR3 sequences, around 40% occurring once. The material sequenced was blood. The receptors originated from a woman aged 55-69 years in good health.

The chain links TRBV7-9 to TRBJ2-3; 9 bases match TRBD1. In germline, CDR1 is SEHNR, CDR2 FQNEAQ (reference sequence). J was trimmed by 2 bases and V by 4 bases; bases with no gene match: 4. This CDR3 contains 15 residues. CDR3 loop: CASSSGQGHTDTQYF. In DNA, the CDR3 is TGTGCCAGCAGCTCGGGACAGGGCCACACAGATACGCAGTATTTT.

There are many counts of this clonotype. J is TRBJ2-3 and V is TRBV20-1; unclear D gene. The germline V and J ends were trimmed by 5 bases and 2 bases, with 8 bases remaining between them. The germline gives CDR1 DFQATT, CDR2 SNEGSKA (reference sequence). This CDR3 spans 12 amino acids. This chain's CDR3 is CSAPANTDTQYF. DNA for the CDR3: TGCAGTGCTCCCGCTAACACAGATACGCAGTATTTT.

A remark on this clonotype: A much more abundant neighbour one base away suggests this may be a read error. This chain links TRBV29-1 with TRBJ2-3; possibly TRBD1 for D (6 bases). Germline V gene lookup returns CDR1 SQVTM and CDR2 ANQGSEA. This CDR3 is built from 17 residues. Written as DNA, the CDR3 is TGCAGCGTTGACCCAGGGGCCATTCCTACCATCACAGATACGCGGTATTTT. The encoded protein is CSVDPGAIPTITDTRYF.

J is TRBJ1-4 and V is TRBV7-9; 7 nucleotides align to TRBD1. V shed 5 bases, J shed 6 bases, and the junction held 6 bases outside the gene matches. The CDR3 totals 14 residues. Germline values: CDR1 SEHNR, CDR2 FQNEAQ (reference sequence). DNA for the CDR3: TGTGCCAGCAGCCCCCAGGGGGGTTATGAAAAACTGTTTTTT. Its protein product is CASSPQGGYEKLFF.

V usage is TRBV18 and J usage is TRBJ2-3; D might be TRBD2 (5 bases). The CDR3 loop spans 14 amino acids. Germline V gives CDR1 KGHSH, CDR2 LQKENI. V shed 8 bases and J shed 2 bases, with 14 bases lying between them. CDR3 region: CASAVAFNTDTQYF. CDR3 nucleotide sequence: TGTGCCAGCGCAGTAGCGTTCAACACAGATACGCAGTATTTT.

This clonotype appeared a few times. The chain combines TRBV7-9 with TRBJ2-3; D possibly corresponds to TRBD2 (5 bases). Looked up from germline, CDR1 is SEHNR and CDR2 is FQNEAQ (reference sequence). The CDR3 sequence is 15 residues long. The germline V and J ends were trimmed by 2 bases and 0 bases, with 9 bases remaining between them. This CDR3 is CASSLIWESTDTQYF. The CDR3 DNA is TGTGCCAGCAGCTTAATCTGGGAGAGCACAGATACGCAGTATTTT.

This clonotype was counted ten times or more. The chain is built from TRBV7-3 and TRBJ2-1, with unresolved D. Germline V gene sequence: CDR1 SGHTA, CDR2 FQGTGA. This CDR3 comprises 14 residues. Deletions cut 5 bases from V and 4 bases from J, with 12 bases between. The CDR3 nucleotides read TGTGCCAGCAGCCAACGGGCTGGTTACAATGAGCAGTTCTTC. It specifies CASSQRAGYNEQFF.

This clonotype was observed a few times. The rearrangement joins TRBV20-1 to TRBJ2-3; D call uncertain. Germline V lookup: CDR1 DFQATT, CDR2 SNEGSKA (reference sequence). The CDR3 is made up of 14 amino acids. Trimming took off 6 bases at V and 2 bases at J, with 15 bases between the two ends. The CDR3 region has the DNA TGCAGTGCCGGATCGCTCTCCACCACAGATACGCAGTATTTT. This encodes CSAGSLSTTDTQYF.

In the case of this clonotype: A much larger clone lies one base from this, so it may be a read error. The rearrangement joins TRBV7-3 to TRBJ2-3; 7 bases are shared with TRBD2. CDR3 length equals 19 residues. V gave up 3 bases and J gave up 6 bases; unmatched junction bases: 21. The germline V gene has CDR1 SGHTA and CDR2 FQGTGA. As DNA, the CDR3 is TGTGCCAGCAGCTTGGACCCGGGGACTATCTTCGGGGTTGGGGATACGCAGTATTTT. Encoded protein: CASSLDPGTIFGVGDTQYF.

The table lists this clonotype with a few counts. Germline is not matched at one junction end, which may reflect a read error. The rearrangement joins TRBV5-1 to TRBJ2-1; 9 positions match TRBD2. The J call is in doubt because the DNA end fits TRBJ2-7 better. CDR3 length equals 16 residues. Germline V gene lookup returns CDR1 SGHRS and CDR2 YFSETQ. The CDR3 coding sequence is TGTGCCAGCAGCTTAGGTAGCGGGGGCTCCTACAATGAGCAGTACTTC. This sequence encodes CASSLGSGGSYNEQYF.

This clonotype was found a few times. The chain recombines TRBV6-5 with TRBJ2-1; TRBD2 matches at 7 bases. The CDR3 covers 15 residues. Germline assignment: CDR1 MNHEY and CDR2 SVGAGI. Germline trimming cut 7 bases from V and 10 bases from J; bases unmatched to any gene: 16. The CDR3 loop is CASIELASYHGEQFF. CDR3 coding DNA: TGTGCCAGCATCGAACTAGCGTCATACCACGGGGAGCAGTTCTTC.

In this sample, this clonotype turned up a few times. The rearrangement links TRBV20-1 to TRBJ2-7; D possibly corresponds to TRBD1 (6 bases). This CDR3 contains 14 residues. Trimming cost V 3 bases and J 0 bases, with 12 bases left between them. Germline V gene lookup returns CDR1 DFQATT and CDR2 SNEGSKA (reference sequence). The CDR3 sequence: CSARGTRISYEQYF. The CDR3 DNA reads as TGCAGTGCTAGGGGGACACGGATCTCCTACGAGCAGTACTTC.

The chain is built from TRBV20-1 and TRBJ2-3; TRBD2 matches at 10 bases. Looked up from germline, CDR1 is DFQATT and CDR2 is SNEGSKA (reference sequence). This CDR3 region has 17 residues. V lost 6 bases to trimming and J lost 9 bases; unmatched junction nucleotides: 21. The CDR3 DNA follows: TGCAGTGCCCCCCCCGGGCTAGCGGGAGCTCCGCGGAAGACGCAGTATTTT. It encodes CSAPPGLAGAPRKTQYF.

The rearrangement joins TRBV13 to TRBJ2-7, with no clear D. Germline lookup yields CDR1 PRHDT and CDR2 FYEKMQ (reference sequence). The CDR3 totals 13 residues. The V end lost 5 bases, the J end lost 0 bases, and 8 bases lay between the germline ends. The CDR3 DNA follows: TGTGCCAGCAGCCGCGGTCGCTCCTACGAGCAGTACTTC. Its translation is CASSRGRSYEQYF.

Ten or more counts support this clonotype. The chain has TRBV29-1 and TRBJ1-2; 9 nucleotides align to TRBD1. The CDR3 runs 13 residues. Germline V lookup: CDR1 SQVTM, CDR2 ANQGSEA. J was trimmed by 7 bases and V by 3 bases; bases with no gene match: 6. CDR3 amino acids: CSVEAQGAAGYTF. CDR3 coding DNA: TGCAGCGTTGAGGCACAGGGGGCTGCTGGCTACACCTTC. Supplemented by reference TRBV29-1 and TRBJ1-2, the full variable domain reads SAVISQKPSRDICQRGTSLTIQCQVDSQVTMMFWYRQQPGQSLTLIATANQGSEATYESGFVIDKFPISRPNLTFSTLTVSNMSPEDSSIYLCSVEAQGAAGYTFGSGTRLTVV.

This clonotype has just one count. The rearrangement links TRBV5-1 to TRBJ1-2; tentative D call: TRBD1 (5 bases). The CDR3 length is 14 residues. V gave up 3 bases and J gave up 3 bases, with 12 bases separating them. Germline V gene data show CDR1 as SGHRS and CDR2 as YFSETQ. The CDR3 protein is CASSWEGAHYGYTF. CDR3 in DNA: TGCGCCAGCAGCTGGGAAGGGGCTCACTATGGCTACACCTTC. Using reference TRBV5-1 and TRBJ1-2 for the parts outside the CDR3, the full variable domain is KAGVTQTPRYLIKTRGQQVTLSCSPISGHRSVSWYQQTPGQGLQFLFEYFSETQRNKGNFPGRFSGRQFSNSRSEMNVSTLELGDSALYLCASSWEGAHYGYTFGSGTRLTVV.

The CDR3 spells CASSDSGRGETQYF. In nucleotides, the CDR3 is TGTGCCTCCTCCGATAGCGGGAGGGGGGAGACCCAGTACTTC. The chain joins TRBV12-3 or TRBV12-4 to TRBJ2-7; 11 bases fit TRBD2. TRBJ2-5 explains the end of the DNA better; the J call may be wrong. The CDR3 runs 14 residues.

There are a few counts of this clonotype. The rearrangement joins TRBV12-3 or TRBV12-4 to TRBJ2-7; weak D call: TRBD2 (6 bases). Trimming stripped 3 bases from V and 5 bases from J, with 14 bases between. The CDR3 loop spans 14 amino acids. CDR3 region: CASSFSSADHEQYF. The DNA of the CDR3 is TGTGCCAGCAGTTTTTCTAGCGCGGACCACGAGCAGTACTTC.

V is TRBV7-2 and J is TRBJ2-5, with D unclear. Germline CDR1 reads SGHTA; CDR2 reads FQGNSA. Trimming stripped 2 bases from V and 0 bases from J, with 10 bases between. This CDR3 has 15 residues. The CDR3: CASSLWASYQETQYF. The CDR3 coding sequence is TGTGCCAGCAGCTTATGGGCGAGTTACCAAGAGACCCAGTACTTC. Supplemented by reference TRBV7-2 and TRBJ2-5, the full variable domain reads GAGVSQSPSNKVTEKGKDVELRCDPISGHTALYWYRQSLGQGLEFLIYFQGNSAPDKSGLPSDRFSAERTGGSVSTLTIQRTQQEDSAVYLCASSLWASYQETQYFGPGTRLLVL.

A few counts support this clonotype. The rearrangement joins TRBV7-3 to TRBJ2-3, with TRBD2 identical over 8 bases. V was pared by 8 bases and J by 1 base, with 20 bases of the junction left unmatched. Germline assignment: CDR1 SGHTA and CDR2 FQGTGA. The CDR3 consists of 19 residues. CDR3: CASVDIRDLAGKCTDTQYF. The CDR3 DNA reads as TGTGCCAGCGTTGATATCCGGGACTTAGCGGGGAAATGCACAGATACGCAGTATTTT.

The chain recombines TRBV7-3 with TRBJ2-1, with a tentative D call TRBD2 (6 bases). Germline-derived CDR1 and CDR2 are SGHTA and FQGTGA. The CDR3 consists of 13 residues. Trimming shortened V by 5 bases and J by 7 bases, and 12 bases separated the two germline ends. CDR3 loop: CASSEGLHNEQFF. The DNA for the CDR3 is TGTGCCAGCAGCGAGGGACTTCATAATGAGCAGTTCTTC.

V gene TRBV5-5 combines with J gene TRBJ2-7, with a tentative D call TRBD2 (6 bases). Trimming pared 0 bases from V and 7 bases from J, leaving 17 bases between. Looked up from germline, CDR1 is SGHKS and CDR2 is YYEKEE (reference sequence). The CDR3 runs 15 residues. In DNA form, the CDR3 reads TGTGCCAGCAGCTTGGTCTCGGACTATGGGGATGAGCAGTACTTC. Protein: CASSLVSDYGDEQYF.

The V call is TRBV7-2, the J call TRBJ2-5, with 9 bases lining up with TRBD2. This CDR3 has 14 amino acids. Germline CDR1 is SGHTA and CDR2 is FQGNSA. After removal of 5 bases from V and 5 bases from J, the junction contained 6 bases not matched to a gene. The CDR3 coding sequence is TGTGCCAGCAGCGGCGGGACTAGCAGTGAGACCCAGTACTTC. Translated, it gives CASSGGTSSETQYF.

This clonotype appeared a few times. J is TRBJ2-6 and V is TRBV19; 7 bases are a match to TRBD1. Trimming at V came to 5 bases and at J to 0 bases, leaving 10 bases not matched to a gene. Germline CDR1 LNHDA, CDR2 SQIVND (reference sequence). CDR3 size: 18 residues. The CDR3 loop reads CASSLYGQAGSGANVLTF. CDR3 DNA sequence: TGTGCCAGTAGTCTCTACGGACAGGCAGGCTCTGGGGCCAACGTCCTGACTTTC.